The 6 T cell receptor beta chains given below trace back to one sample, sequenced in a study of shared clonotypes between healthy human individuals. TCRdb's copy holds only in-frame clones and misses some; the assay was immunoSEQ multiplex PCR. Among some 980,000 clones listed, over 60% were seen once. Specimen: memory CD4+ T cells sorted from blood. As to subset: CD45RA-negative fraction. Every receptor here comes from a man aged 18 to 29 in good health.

The CDR3 reads CASSQESQGRSPLHF. CDR3 in DNA: TGCGCCAGCAGCCAAGAGTCCCAGGGTCGTTCACCCCTCCACTTT. The chain combines TRBV4-1 with TRBJ1-6, with TRBD1 as a possible D gene (5 bases). In germline, CDR1 is MGHRA, CDR2 YSYEKL. CDR3 size: 15 residues. Trimming pared 0 bases from V and 9 bases from J, leaving 12 bases between.

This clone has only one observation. The CDR3 DNA reads TGCGCCAGCAGCTTAGAGGGGCTACCATGGAATGAGCAGTTCTTC. Translating gives CASSLEGLPWNEQFF. This chain joins TRBV5-1 and TRBJ2-1, with D perhaps being TRBD1 or TRBD2 (5 bases each). The CDR3 has 15 amino acids. Trimming removed 2 bases from V and 7 bases from J, with 16 bases in between. Germline V gives CDR1 SGHRS, CDR2 YFSETQ.

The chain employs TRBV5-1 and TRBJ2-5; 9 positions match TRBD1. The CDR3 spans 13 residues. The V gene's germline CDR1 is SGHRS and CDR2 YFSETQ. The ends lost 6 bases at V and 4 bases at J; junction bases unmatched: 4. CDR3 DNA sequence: TGCGCCAGCACCATGACAGGGGGAGAGACCCAGTACTTC. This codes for CASTMTGGETQYF.

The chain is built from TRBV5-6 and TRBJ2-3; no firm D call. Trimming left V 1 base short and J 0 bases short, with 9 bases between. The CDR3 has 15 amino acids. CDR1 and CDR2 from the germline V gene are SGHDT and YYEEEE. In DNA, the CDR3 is TGTGCCAGCAGCTTGATAACACTTAGCACAGATACGCAGTATTTT. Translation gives CASSLITLSTDTQYF.

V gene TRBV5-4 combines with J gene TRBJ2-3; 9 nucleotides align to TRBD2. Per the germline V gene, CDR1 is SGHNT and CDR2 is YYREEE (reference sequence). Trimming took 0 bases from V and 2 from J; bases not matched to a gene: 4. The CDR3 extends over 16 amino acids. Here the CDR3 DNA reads TGTGCCAGCAGCTTGGGCCTAGCGGGGAACACAGATACGCAGTATTTT. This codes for CASSLGLAGNTDTQYF. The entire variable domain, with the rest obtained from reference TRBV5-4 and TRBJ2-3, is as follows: ETGVTQSPTHLIKTRGQQVTLRCSSQSGHNTVSWYQQALGQGPQFIFQYYREEENGRGNFPPRFSGLQFPNYSSELNVNALELDDSALYLCASSLGLAGNTDTQYFGPGTRLTVL.

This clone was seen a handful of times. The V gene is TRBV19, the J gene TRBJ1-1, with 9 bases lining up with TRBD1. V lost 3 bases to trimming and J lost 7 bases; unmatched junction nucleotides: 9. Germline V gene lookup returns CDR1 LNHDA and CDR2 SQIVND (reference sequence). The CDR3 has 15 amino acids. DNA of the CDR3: TGTGCCAGTAGTATGATAGCGGACAGGGGAGGTGAAGCTTTCTTT. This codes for CASSMIADRGGEAFF.